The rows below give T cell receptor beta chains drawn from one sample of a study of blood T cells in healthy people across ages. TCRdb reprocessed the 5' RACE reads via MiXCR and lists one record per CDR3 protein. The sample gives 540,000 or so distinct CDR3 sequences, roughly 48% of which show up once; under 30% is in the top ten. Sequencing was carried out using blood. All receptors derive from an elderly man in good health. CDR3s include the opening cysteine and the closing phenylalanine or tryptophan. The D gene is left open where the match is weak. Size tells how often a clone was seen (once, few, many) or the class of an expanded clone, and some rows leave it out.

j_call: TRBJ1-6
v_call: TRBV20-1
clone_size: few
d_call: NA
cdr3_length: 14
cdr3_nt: TGCAGTGCACAAAAGGGATTTCCTAATTCACCCCTCCACTTT
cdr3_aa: CSAQKGFPNSPLHF

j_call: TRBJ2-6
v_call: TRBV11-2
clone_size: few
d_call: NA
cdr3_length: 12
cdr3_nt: TGTGCCAGCAGCGCTGGGGCCAACGTCCTGACTTTC
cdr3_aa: CASSAGANVLTF

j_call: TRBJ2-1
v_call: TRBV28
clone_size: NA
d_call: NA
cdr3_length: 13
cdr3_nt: TGTGCCAGCAGGCGAGTGGGCTACAATGAGCAGTTCTTC
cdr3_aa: CASRRVGYNEQFF

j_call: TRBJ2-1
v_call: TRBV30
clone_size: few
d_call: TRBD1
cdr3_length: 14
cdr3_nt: TGTGCCTGGCATAACAGGGGGGTAAACAATGAGCAGTTCTTC
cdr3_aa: CAWHNRGVNNEQFF

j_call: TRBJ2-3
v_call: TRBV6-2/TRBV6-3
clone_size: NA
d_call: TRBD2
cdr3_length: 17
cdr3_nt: TGTGCCAGCTCCGGGACTAGCGGGGGGACCCTCACAGATACGCAGTATTTT
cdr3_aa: CASSGTSGGTLTDTQYF

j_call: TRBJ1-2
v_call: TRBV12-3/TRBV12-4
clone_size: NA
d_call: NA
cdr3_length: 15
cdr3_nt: TGTGCCAGCAGTTCGTCCGGGACCGTGGAGAGGGGCTACACCTTC
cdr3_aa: CASSSSGTVERGYTF

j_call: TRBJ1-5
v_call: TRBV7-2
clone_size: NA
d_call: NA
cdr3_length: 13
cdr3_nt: TGTGCCAGCAGCCCCCAGAGGGCTCAGCCCCAGCATTTT
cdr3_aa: CASSPQRAQPQHF

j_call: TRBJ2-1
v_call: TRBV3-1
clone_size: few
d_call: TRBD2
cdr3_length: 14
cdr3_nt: TGTGCCAGCAGTACAGCGGGGGGACCCCGTGAGCAGTTCTTC
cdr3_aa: CASSTAGGPREQFF

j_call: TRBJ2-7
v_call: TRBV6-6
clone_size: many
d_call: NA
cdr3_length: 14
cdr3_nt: TGTGCCAGCAGTTACTCGAGTATGGGCTACGAGCAGTACTTC
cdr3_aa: CASSYSSMGYEQYF

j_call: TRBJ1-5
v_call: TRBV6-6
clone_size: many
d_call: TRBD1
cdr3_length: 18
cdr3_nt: TGTGCCAGCAGTTACGATGGGACAGGGGGCTGGAGCAATCAGCCCCAGCATTTT
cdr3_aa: CASSYDGTGGWSNQPQHF

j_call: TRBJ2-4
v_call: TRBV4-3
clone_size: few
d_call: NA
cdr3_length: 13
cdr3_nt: TGCGCCAGCAGCCAAGTTGCAGGGAACATTCAGTACTTC
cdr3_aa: CASSQVAGNIQYF

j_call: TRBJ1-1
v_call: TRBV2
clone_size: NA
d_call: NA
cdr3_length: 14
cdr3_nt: TGTGCCAGCATTTTTACGGTTTCGCACACTGAAGCTTTCTTT
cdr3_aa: CASIFTVSHTEAFF

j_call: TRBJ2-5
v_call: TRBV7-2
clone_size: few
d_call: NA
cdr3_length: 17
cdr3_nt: TGTGCCAGCAGCTTAGAACTCCGGCGACCAAGGCCAGAGACCCAGTACTTC
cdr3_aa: CASSLELRRPRPETQYF

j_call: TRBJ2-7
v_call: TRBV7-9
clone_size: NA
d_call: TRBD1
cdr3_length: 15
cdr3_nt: TGTGCCAGCAGCGCGTCAGGGGGACCCTCCTACGAGCAGTACTTC
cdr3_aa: CASSASGGPSYEQYF

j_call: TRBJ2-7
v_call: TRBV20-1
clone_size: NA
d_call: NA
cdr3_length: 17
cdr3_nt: TGCAGTGCTAGGCCCCGGCTCCGAGCTGAGAGCTCCTACGAGCAGTACTTC
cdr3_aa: CSARPRLRAESSYEQYF

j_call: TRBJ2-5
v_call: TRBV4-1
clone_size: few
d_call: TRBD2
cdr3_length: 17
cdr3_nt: TGCGCCAGCAGCCAAAAGAGGACTAGCGGGGGGCAAGAGACCCAGTACTTC
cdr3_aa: CASSQKRTSGGQETQYF

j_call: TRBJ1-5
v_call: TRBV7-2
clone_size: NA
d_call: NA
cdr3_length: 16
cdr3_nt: TGTGCCAGCAGCCGTCACGGGGCGGGGGGCAATCAGCCCCAGCATTTT
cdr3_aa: CASSRHGAGGNQPQHF

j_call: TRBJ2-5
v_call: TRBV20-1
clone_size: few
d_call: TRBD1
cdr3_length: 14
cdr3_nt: TGCAGTGCTGACCGGACAGGGGTTGAGGAGACCCAGTACTTC
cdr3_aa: CSADRTGVEETQYF

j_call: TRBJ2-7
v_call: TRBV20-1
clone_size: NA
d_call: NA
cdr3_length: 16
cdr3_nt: TGCAGTGCTAGAGATCGACCGGAACTTCAACCCTACGAGCAGTACTTC
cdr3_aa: CSARDRPELQPYEQYF

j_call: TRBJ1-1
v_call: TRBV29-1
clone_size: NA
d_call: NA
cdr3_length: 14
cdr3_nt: TGCAGCGTCTTCGGGTCTTTCATGAACACTGAAGCTTTCTTT
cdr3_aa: CSVFGSFMNTEAFF

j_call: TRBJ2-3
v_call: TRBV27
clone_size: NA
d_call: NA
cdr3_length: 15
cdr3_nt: TGTGCCAGCAGTTTGGCGGCAGGGATGGCAGATACGCAGTATTTT
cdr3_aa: CASSLAAGMADTQYF

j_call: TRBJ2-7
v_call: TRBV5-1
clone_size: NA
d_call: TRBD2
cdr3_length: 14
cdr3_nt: TGCGCCAGCAGCAGGGGACTAACGACGCTCGAGCAGTACTTC
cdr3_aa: CASSRGLTTLEQYF

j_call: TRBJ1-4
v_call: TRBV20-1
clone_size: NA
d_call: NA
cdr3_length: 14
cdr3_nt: TGCAGTGCTAGAGGTGGACAGATTAATGAAAAACTGTTTTTT
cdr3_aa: CSARGGQINEKLFF

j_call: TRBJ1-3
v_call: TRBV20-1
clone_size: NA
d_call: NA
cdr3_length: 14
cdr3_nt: TGCAGTGGAACTGACCGAGAAAGAGGAAACACCATATATTTT
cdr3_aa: CSGTDRERGNTIYF

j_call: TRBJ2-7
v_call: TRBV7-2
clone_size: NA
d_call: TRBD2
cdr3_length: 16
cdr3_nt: TGTGCCAGCAGCCAGTTAGTGGGAGCGGGAGGTCGGGAGCAGTACTTC
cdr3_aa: CASSQLVGAGGREQYF

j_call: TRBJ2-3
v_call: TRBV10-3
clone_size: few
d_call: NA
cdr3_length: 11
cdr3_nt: TGTGCCATCAGTGACGTTGATACGCAGTATTTT
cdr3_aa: CAISDVDTQYF

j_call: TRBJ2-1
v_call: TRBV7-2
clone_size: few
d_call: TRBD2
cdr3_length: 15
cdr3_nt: TGCGCCTCTAGCGGGAGGATGGGGTCCTACAATGAGCAGTTCTTC
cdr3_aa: CASSGRMGSYNEQFF

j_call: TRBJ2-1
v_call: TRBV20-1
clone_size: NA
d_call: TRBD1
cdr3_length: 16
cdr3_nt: TGCAGTGCCAAGGCAGGGGGTCCTAGCTCCTACAATGAGCAGTTCTTC
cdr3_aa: CSAKAGGPSSYNEQFF

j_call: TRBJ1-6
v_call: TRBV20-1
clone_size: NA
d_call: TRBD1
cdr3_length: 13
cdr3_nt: TGCAGTGCTAGGGGGCAGGGGGACTCACCCCTCCACTTT
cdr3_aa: CSARGQGDSPLHF

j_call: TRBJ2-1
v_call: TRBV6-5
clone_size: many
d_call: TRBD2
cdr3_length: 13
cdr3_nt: TGTGCCAGCAGAGGTAGCGGGGCCAATGAGCAGTTCTTC
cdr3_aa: CASRGSGANEQFF

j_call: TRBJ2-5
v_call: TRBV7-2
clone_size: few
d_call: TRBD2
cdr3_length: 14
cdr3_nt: TGTGCCAGCAGCTTAAACCCTTCGGGGGGGTACCCGTACTTC
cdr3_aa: CASSLNPSGGYPYF

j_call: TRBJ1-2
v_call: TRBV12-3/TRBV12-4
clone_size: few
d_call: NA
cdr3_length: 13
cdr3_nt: TGTGCCAGCAGTTTAGGGCAGTTCTATGGCTACACCTTC
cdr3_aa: CASSLGQFYGYTF

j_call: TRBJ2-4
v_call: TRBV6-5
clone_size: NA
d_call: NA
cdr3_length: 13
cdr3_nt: TGTGCCAGCAGTTCGGGCCCTGGGGGTAAGCAGTACTTC
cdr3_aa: CASSSGPGGKQYF

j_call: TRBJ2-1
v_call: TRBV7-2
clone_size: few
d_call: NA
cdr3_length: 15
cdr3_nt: TGTGCCAGCAGCCCGAGCCGTGCCCGGAACAATGAGCAGTTCTTC
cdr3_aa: CASSPSRARNNEQFF

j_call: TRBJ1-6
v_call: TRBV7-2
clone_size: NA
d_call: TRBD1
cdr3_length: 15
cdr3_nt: TGTGCCAGCAGCCTGATACAGGGGGCGCGAGGGGGACCCCACTTT
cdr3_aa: CASSLIQGARGGPHF

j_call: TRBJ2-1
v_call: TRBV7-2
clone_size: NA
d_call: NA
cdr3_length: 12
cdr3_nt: TGTGCCAGCAGCCAAGACAGTGGGTGGCAGTTCTTC
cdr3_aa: CASSQDSGWQFF

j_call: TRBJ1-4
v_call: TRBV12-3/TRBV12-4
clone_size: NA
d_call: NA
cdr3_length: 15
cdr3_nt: TGTGCCAGCAGTCCCTATGGTGAGGGTTTGGAAAAACTGTTTTTT
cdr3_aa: CASSPYGEGLEKLFF

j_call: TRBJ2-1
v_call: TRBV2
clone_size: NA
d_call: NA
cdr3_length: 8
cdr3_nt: TGTGCCAGCAGTCCCGAGTTCTTC
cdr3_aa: CASSPEFF

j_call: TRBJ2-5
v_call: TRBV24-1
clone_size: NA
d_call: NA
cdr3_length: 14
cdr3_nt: TGTGCCACCAGTGTCCAGGGCCAGGGGACTGAGCAGTACTTC
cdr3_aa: CATSVQGQGTEQYF

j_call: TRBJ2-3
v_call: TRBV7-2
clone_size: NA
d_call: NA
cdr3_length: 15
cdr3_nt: TGTGCCAGCAACTTAGTTTCGAGTGGAAGAGATACGCAGTATTTT
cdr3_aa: CASNLVSSGRDTQYF

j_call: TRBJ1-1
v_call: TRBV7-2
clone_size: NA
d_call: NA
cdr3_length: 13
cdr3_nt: TGTGCCAGCAGGACCCTACAGGAGGATGAAGCTTTCTTT
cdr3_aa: CASRTLQEDEAFF

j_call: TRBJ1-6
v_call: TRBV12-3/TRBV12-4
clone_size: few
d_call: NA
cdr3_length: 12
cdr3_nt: TGTGCCAGCAGTTTCGGTAATTCACCCCTCCACTTT
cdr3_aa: CASSFGNSPLHF

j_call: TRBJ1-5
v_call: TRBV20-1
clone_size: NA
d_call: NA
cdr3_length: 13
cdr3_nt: TGCAGTGCAGGGGGGGGAAACAATCAGCCCCAGCATTTT
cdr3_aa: CSAGGGNNQPQHF

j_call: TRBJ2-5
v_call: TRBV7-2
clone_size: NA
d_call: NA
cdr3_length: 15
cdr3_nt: TGTGCCAGCAGCTTAGCGGGAGGCCTACAAGAGACCCAGTACTTC
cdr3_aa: CASSLAGGLQETQYF

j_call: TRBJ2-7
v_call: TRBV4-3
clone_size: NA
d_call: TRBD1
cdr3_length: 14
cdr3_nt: TGCGCCAGCAGCCAACAACCGACAGGGTTCGAGCAGTACTTC
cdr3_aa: CASSQQPTGFEQYF

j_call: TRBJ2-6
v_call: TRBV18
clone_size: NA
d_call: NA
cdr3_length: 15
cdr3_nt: TGTGCCAGCTCACCAGGGGTCTCCGGGGCCAACGTCCTGACTTTC
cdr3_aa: CASSPGVSGANVLTF